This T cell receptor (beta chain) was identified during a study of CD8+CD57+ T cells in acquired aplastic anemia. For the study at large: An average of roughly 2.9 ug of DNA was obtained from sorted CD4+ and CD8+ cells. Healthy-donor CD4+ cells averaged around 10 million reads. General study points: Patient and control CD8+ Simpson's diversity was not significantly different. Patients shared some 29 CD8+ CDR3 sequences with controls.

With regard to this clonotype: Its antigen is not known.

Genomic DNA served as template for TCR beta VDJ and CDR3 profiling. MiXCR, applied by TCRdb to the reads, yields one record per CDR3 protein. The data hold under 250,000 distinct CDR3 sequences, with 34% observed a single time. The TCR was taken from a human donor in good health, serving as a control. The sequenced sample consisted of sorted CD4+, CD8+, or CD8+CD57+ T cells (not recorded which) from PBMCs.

The CDR3 loop reads CASSPLPAGGYTF. CDR3 nucleotide sequence: TGTGCCAGCAGCCCCCTACCGGCCGGTGGCTACACCTTC. The rearrangement joins TRBV7-9 to TRBJ1-2, with no clear D. CDR3 length equals 13 residues. Trimming cost V 5 bases and J 7 bases, with 14 bases left between them. The V gene's germline CDR1 is SEHNR and CDR2 FQNEAQ (reference sequence). The full variable domain, its missing parts supplied by reference TRBV7-9 and TRBJ1-2, is DTGVSQNPRHKITKRGQNVTFRCDPISEHNRLYWYRQTLGQGPEFLTYFQNEAQLEKSRLLSDRFSAERPKGSFSTLEIQRTEQGDSAMYLCASSPLPAGGYTFGSGTRLTVV.